This T cell receptor beta chain is from a study of regulatory dendritic cells for organ transplantation. Trimming left V 5 bases short and J 5 bases short, with 15 bases between. This CDR3 contains 14 residues. In germline, CDR1 is LNHDA, CDR2 SQIVND (reference sequence). Allogeneic regulatory or mature dendritic cells were co-cultured for roughly five days with CFSE-labeled sorted T cells at 1:10. Overall study results and limits: Memory CD8+ clonal expansion seemed more limited with regulatory than mature dendritic cells.

The method was immunoSEQ multiplex PCR; TCRdb's version includes in-frame clones alone and lacks a portion of them. The sample carries approximately 9,300 clones, more than 70% recorded once. This clone came up once. Its specificity is unknown. V and J are TRBV19 and TRBJ1-2; tentative D call: TRBD1 (5 bases). Sequences were obtained from memory CD4+ T cells from blood cultured with dendritic cells. Subset indicated: CD45RO+ memory T cells. The TCR originated in a human donor in good health. The CDR3 loop is CASSSSVEGYGYTF. CDR3 bases: TGTGCCAGTAGTTCCTCGGTGGAGGGGTATGGCTACACCTTC.